These T cell receptor beta chains were read from a single sample in a study of cytomegalovirus exposure and HLA in healthy donors. Sequencing was performed with immunoSEQ multiplex PCR; in TCRdb, only in-frame clones are kept and a portion is missing. Of under 150,000 clones listed, about 90% are singletons. Sample: PBMCs. The receptors stem from a woman aged 18-35 years in good health and CMV-seronegative. The CDR3 runs from the conserved cysteine through the conserved F or W. A D gene is named only where the DNA matches it firmly. A clone size is listed for some rows: how often the clone was seen (once, few, many), or a class if it is expanded.

clone size,V gene,J gene,CDR3 length,D gene,CDR3 DNA,CDR3 protein
many,TRBV5-1,TRBJ1-1,16,TRBD1,TGCGCCAGCAGCGAGAGACAGGGGGCGAGGAAGAATGAAGCTTTCTTT,CASSERQGARKNEAFF
NA,TRBV9,TRBJ2-5,15,TRBD1,TGTGCCAGCAGCGTAGCGAGGACAGGGGAGGAGACCCAGTACTTC,CASSVARTGEETQYF
NA,TRBV28,TRBJ2-7,11,NA,TGTGCCAGCAGTCCAACGCGGGAGCAGTACTTC,CASSPTREQYF
NA,TRBV5-6,TRBJ2-3,11,NA,TGTGCCAGCAGCTTGCTGGATACGCAGTATTTT,CASSLLDTQYF
NA,TRBV6-4,TRBJ2-7,16,NA,TGTGCCAGCAGTGCCGTGGACAGCGATAGAACCTACGAGCAGTACTTC,CASSAVDSDRTYEQYF
once,TRBV5-1,TRBJ2-1,20,TRBD2,TGCGCCAGCAGCAGAGGGACTAGCGAGGGATACAGTGGGGCCTCAACAGAGCAGTTCTTC,CASSRGTSEGYSGASTEQFF
NA,TRBV28,TRBJ1-1,15,TRBD1,TGTGCCAGCAGTCCGGCGACAGGGGGTAACACTGAAGCTTTCTTT,CASSPATGGNTEAFF
few,TRBV10-3,TRBJ2-7,12,NA,TGTGCCATCAGTGAGGGGGGGTACGAGCAGTACTTC,CAISEGGYEQYF
few,TRBV7-2,TRBJ2-7,16,TRBD2,TGTGCCAGCAGCCGGACTAGCGGGGGCCTCTCCTACGAGCAGTACTTC,CASSRTSGGLSYEQYF
NA,TRBV5-8,TRBJ2-1,15,TRBD1,TGTGCCAGCAGCTTGGTGGGACAGAGCTACAATGAGCAGTTCTTC,CASSLVGQSYNEQFF
NA,TRBV6-1,TRBJ2-7,13,NA,TGTGCCAGCAGTGAACAGAACTCCTACGAGCAGTACTTC,CASSEQNSYEQYF
NA,TRBV5-1,TRBJ2-7,13,NA,TGCGCCAGCAGCTTCCTTCGCGGCTACGAGCAGTACTTC,CASSFLRGYEQYF
NA,TRBV5-6,TRBJ1-2,14,TRBD1,TGTGCCAGCAGCTTGGTGGGACAGAACTATGGCTACACCTTC,CASSLVGQNYGYTF
NA,TRBV5-1,TRBJ2-5,15,NA,TGCGCCAGCAGCCTACAACTCGCGGGGTTGGAGACCCAGTACTTC,CASSLQLAGLETQYF